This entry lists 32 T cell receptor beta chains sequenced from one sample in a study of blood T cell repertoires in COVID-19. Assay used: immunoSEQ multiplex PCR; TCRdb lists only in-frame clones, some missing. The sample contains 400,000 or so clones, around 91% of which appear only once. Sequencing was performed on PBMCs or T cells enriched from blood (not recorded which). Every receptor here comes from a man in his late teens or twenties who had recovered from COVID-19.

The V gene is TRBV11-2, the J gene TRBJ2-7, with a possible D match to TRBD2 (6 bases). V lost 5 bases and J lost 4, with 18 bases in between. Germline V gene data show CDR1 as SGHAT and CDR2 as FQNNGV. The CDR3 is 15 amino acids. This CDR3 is CASSPVGLARYEQYF. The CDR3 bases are TGTGCCAGCAGCCCAGTGGGGCTAGCGAGGTACGAGCAGTACTTC.

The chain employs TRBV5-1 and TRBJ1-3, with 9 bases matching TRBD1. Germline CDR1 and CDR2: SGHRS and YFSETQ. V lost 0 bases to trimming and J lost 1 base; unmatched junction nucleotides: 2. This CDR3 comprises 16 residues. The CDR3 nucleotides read TGCGCCAGCAGCTTGGGGGGGACAGGGTCTGGAAACACCATATATTTT. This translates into CASSLGGTGSGNTIYF.

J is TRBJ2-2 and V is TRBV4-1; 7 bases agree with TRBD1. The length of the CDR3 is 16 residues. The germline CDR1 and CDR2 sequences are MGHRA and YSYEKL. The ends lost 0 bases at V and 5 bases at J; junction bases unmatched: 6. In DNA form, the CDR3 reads TGCGCCAGCAGCCAAGAATCTACAGGGGCAACCGGGGAGCTGTTTTTT. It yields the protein CASSQESTGATGELFF.

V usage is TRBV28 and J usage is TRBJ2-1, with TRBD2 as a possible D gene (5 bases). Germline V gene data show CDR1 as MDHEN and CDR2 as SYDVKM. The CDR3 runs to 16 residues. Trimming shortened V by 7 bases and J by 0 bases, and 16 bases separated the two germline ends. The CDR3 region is CASTRTTTRSYNEQFF. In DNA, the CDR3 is TGTGCCAGCACCCGGACGACTACCCGCTCCTACAATGAGCAGTTCTTC.

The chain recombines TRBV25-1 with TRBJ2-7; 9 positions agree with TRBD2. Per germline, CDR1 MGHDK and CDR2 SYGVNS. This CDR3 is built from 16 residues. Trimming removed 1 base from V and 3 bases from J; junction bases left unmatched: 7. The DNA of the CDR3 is TGTGCCAGCAGTGAATCTACTAGCGGGCTAGTCTACGAGCAGTACTTC. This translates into CASSESTSGLVYEQYF.

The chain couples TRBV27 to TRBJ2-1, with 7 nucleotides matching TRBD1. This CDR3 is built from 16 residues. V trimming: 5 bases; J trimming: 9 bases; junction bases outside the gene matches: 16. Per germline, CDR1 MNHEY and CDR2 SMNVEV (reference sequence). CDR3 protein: CASSPQGQASSGEQFF. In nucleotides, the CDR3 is TGTGCCAGCAGTCCACAAGGACAGGCGTCTTCCGGTGAGCAGTTCTTC.

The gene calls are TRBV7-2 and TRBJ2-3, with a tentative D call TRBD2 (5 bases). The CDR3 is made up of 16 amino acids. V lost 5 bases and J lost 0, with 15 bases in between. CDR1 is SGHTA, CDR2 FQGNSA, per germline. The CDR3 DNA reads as TGTGCCAGCAGCCCGACGACGGGAACAAGCACAGATACGCAGTATTTT. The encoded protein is CASSPTTGTSTDTQYF.

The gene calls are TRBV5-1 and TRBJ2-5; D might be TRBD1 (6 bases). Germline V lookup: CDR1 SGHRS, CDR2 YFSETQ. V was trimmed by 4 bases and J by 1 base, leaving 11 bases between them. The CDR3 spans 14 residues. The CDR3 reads CASSNPTGQETQYF. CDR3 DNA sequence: TGCGCCAGCAGCAACCCGACAGGCCAAGAGACCCAGTACTTC.

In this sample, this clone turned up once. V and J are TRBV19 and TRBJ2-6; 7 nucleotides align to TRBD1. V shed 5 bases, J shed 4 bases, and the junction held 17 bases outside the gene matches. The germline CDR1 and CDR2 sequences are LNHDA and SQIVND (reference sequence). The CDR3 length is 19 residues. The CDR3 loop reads CASSVRQGQTMGGANVLTF. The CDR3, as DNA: TGTGCCAGTAGTGTTCGACAGGGCCAGACCATGGGGGGGGCCAACGTCCTGACTTTC.

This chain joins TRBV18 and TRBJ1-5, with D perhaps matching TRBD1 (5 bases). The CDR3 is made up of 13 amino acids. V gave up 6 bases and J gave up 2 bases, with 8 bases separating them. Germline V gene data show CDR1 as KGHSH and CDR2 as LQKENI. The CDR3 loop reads CASSDSRNQPQHF. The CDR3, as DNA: TGTGCCAGCTCCGACAGCCGCAATCAGCCCCAGCATTTT.

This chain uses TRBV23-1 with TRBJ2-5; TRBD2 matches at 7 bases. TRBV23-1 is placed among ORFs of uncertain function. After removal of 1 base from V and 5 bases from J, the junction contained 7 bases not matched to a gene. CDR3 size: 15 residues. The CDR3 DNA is TGCGCCAGCAGTCAATGGGACTACCTAAGGGAGACCCAGTACTTC. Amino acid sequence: CASSQWDYLRETQYF.

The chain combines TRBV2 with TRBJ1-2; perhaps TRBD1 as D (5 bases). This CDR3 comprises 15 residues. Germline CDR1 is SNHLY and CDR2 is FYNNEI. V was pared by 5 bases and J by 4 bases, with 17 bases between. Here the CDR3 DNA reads TGTGCCAGCAGTCCTTGGGGCAGGAGGGCCTATGGCTACACCTTC. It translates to CASSPWGRRAYGYTF.

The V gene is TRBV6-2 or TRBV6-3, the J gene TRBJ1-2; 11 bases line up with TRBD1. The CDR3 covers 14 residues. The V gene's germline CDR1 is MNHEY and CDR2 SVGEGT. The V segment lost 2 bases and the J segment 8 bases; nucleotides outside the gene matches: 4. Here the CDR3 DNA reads TGTGCCAGCAGTTACCCGGACAGGGGGCACGGCTACACCTTC. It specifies CASSYPDRGHGYTF.

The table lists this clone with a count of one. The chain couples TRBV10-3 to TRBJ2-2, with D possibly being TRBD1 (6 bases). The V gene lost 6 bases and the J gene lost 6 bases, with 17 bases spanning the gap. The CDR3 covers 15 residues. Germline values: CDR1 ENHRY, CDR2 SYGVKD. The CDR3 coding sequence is TGTGCCATCAGGCCCGACAAGGGGGTTCCCGGGGAGCTGTTTTTT. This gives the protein CAIRPDKGVPGELFF.

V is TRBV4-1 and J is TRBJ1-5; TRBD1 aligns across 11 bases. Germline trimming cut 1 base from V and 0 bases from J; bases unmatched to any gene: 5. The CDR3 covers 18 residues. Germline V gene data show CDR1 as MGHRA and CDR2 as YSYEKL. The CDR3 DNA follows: TGCGCCAGCAGCCAAGCCGGGACAGGGGGGTATAGCAATCAGCCCCAGCATTTT. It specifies CASSQAGTGGYSNQPQHF.

For the CDR3, the DNA is TGTGCCAGTAGACAGGGTTTACTCTCTGGAAACACCATATATTTT. Amino acids: CASRQGLLSGNTIYF. The chain links TRBV19 to TRBJ1-3; a possible D gene is TRBD1 (6 bases). The V gene lost 6 bases and the J gene lost 0 bases, with 12 bases spanning the gap. CDR1 is LNHDA, CDR2 SQIVND, per germline (reference sequence). The CDR3 runs 15 residues.

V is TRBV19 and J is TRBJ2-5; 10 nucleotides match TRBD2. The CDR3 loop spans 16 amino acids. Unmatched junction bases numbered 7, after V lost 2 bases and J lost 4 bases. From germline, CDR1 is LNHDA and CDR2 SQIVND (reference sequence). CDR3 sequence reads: CASSIPSGRFRETQYF. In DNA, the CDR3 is TGTGCCAGTAGTATACCTAGCGGGAGATTTCGAGAGACCCAGTACTTC.

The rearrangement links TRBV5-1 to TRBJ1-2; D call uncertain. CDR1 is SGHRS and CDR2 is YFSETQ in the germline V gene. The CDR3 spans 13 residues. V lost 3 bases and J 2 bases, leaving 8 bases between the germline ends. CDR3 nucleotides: TGCGCCAGCAGCTCCGACACAAACTATGGCTACACCTTC. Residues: CASSSDTNYGYTF.

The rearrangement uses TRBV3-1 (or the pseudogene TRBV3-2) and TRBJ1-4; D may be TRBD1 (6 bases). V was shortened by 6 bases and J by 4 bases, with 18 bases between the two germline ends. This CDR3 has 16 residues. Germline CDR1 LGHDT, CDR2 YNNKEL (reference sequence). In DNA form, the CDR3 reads TGTGCCAGCAGTACAAAAAGACAGGCGCTTAATGAAAAACTGTTTTTT. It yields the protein CASSTKRQALNEKLFF.

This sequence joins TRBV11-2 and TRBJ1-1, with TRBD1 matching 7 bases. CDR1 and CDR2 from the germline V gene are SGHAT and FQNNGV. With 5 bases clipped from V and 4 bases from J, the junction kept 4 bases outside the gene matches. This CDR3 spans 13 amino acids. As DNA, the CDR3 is TGTGCCAGCAGCCAGGACAGGAGCACTGAAGCTTTCTTT. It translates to CASSQDRSTEAFF.

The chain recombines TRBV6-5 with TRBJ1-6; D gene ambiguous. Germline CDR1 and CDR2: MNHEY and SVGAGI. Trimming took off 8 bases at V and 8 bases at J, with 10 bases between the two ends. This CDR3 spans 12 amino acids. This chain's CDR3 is CASRTSDSPLHF. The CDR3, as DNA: TGTGCCAGCCGAACCTCGGATTCACCCCTCCACTTT.

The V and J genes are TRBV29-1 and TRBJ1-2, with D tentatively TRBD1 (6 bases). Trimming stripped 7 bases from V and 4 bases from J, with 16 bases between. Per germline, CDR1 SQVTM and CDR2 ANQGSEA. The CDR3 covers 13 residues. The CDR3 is CSAGGGPPYGYTF. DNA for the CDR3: TGCAGCGCTGGGGGGGGGCCACCCTATGGCTACACCTTC.

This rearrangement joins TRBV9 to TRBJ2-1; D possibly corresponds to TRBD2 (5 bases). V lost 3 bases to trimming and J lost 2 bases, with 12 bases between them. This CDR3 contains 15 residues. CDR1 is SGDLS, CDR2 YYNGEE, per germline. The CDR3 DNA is TGTGCCAGCAGCGCCAACCAGAGGGCCTACAATGAGCAGTTCTTC. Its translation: CASSANQRAYNEQFF.

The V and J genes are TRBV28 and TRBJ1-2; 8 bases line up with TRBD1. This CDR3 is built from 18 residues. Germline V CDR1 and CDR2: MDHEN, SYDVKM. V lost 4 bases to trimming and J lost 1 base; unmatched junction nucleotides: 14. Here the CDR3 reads CASSSYAGTGAFNYGYTF. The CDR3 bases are TGTGCCAGCAGTTCCTACGCCGGGACAGGAGCCTTTAACTATGGCTACACCTTC.

The CDR3 bases are TGTGCCAGCAGCGTAAGAGAGGAATCACCCTACGAGCAGTACTTC. Amino acid sequence: CASSVREESPYEQYF. The chain couples TRBV9 to TRBJ2-7, with unresolved D. The germline V and J ends were trimmed by 1 base and 2 bases, with 13 bases remaining between them. Germline V gene data show CDR1 as SGDLS and CDR2 as YYNGEE. CDR3 size: 15 residues. The whole variable domain, remainder taken from reference TRBV9 and TRBJ2-7, is DSGVTQTPKHLITATGQRVTLRCSPRSGDLSVYWYQQSLDQGLQFLIQYYNGEERAKGNILERFSAQQFPDLHSELNLSSLELGDSALYFCASSVREESPYEQYFGPGTRLTVT.

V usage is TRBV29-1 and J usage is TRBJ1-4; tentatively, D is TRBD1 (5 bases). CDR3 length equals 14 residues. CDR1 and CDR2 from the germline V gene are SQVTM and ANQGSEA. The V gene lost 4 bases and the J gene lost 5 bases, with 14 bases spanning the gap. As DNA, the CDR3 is TGCAGCGTTGCCCCGGGGGGGACCAATGAAAAACTGTTTTTT. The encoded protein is CSVAPGGTNEKLFF.

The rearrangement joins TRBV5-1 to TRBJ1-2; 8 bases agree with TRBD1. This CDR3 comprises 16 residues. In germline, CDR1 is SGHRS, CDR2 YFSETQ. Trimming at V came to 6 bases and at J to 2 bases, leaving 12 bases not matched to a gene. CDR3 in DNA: TGCGCCAGCACTTGGACAGGGACGGAAGGAAACTATGGCTACACCTTC. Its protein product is CASTWTGTEGNYGYTF. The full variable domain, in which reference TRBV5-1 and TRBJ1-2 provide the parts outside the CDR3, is KAGVTQTPRYLIKTRGQQVTLSCSPISGHRSVSWYQQTPGQGLQFLFEYFSETQRNKGNFPGRFSGRQFSNSRSEMNVSTLELGDSALYLCASTWTGTEGNYGYTFGSGTRLTVV.

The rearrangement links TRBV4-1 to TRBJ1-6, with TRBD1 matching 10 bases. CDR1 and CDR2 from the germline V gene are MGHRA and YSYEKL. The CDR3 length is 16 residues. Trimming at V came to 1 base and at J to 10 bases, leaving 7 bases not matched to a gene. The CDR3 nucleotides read TGCGCCAGCAGCCAAGCCCCGGGACAGGGGACGTCACCCCTCCACTTT. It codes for CASSQAPGQGTSPLHF.

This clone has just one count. CDR3: CASRALESRSFVGDGYTF. Written as DNA, the CDR3 is TGTGCCAGCAGGGCCCTTGAGTCTCGGAGTTTTGTCGGGGATGGCTACACCTTC. The chain employs TRBV27 and TRBJ1-2, with D unclear. Trimming cost V 6 bases and J 6 bases, with 29 bases left between them. The length of the CDR3 is 18 residues. In germline, CDR1 is MNHEY, CDR2 SMNVEV (reference sequence).

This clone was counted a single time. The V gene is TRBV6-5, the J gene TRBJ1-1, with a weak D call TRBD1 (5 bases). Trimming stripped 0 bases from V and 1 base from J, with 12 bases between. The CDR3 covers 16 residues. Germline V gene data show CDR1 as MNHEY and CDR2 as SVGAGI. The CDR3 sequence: CASSYSNTGQNTEAFF. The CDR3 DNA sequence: TGTGCCAGCAGTTACTCGAATACAGGACAGAACACTGAAGCTTTCTTT.

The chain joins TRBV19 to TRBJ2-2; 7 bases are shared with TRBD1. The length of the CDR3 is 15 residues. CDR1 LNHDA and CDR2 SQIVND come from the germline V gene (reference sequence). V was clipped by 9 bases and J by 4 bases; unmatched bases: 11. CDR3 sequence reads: CASRRDRSSTGELFF. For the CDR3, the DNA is TGTGCCAGCAGACGGGACAGAAGTTCCACCGGGGAGCTGTTTTTT.

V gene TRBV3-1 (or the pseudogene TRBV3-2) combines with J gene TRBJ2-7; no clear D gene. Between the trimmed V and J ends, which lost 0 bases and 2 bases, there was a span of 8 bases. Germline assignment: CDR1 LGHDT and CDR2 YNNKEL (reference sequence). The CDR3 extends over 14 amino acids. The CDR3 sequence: CASSQDLRAYEQYF. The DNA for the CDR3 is TGTGCCAGCAGCCAAGATCTCCGGGCCTACGAGCAGTACTTC.